A single sample is the source of the 20 T cell receptor beta chains below, sequenced in a study of cytomegalovirus exposure and HLA in healthy donors. Primers included in the PCR were 60 Vbeta and 13 Jbeta primers. Using immunoSEQ multiplex PCR, the repertoire was profiled, and TCRdb retains in-frame clones only, with some absent. In the table there are 95,000 to 100,000 clones, around 74% of which are singletons. What was sequenced was PBMCs. The receptor set was obtained from a woman in her thirties or forties in good health and CMV-seronegative.

This clone was picked up a small number of times. The chain couples TRBV5-4 to TRBJ2-3; 9 bases match TRBD1. The CDR3 totals 13 residues. CDR1 and CDR2 from the germline V gene are SGHNT and YYREEE (reference sequence). The trim removed 9 bases at V and 1 base at J, leaving 3 bases unmatched. The CDR3 is CATRTGGTDTQYF. The DNA of the CDR3 is TGTGCCACCAGGACAGGGGGCACAGATACGCAGTATTTT.

As concerns this clone: The junction differs from germline at one of its ends, possibly a read error. The J gene is TRBJ1-5, the V gene TRBV6-6; no firm D call. The CDR3 is made up of 14 amino acids. The germline gives CDR1 MNHNY, CDR2 SVGAGI (reference sequence). For the CDR3, the DNA is TGTGCCAGCAGTTACTCGGGCCTCAATCAACCCCAGCATTTT. Translating gives CASSYSGLNQPQHF.

This rearrangement joins TRBV14 to TRBJ2-7; tentative D call: TRBD1 (6 bases). The CDR3 is made up of 12 amino acids. With 2 bases removed from V and 7 bases from J, the gap between germline ends came to 9 bases. Germline V gene lookup returns CDR1 SGHDN and CDR2 FVKESK. The DNA of the CDR3 is TGTGCCAGCAGCCAACAGGGGAGAGAGCAGTACTTC. It translates to CASSQQGREQYF.

This chain's CDR3 is CSIRGGLSYEQYF. In DNA, the CDR3 is TGCAGCATTCGTGGAGGGCTCTCCTACGAGCAGTACTTC. This sequence joins TRBV29-1 and TRBJ2-7; possibly TRBD2 for D (6 bases). Trimming removed 8 bases at V and 0 bases at J, with 14 bases between. Germline CDR1 is SQVTM and CDR2 is ANQGSEA. This CDR3 has 13 residues.

This rearrangement joins TRBV7-9 to TRBJ1-1, with D maybe TRBD1 (5 bases). This CDR3 contains 12 residues. V shed 4 bases and J shed 8 bases, with 11 bases lying between them. Germline V gene lookup returns CDR1 SEHNR and CDR2 FQNEAQ (reference sequence). The CDR3 nucleotides read TGTGCCAGCAGCTACAGCGGGACGGAAGCTTTCTTT. Amino acid sequence: CASSYSGTEAFF.

The rearrangement uses TRBV29-1 and TRBJ2-2, with TRBD1 identical over 8 bases. The CDR3 has 13 residues. The germline gives CDR1 SQVTM, CDR2 ANQGSEA. After removal of 6 bases from V and 2 bases from J, the junction contained 2 bases not matched to a gene. The CDR3 DNA is TGCAGCGTCGGGACAGGAAACACCGGGGAGCTGTTTTTT. This sequence encodes CSVGTGNTGELFF.

The chain uses TRBV5-4 and TRBJ2-1, with 13 bases that match TRBD2. The CDR3 covers 19 residues. The germline V gene encodes CDR1 SGHNT and CDR2 YYREEE (reference sequence). Trimming took 4 bases from V and 6 from J; bases not matched to a gene: 16. CDR3 loop: CASSVPGLAGYTAGNEQFF. CDR3 nucleotide sequence: TGTGCCAGCAGCGTTCCGGGACTAGCGGGATATACAGCCGGCAATGAGCAGTTCTTC.

V gene TRBV27 combines with J gene TRBJ2-5; 7 bases fit TRBD1. The J call is in doubt because the DNA end fits TRBJ2-7 better. The CDR3 has 15 residues. Per germline, CDR1 MNHEY and CDR2 SMNVEV (reference sequence). The chain's CDR3 is CASSLTGNSYYEQYF. CDR3 sequence (DNA): TGTGCCAGCAGTTTGACAGGGAACTCATACTACGAGCAGTACTTC.

This sequence joins TRBV9 and TRBJ2-7, with D perhaps TRBD2 (6 bases). This CDR3 spans 14 amino acids. Per the germline V gene, CDR1 is SGDLS and CDR2 is YYNGEE. V was pared by 0 bases and J by 3 bases, with 10 bases between. CDR3 in amino acids: CASSVGMGGYEQYF. CDR3 DNA: TGTGCCAGCAGCGTAGGGATGGGGGGCTACGAGCAGTACTTC. The whole variable domain, filled in from reference TRBV9 and TRBJ2-7, reads DSGVTQTPKHLITATGQRVTLRCSPRSGDLSVYWYQQSLDQGLQFLIQYYNGEERAKGNILERFSAQQFPDLHSELNLSSLELGDSALYFCASSVGMGGYEQYFGPGTRLTVT.

The genes are TRBV27 and TRBJ2-3, with TRBD2 matching over 11 bases. This CDR3 is 17 amino acids long. Germline CDR1 and CDR2: MNHEY and SMNVEV (reference sequence). V shed 5 bases, J shed 3 bases, and the junction held 10 bases outside the gene matches. The CDR3 loop reads CASSPQTSGSWTDTQYF. The CDR3 coding sequence is TGTGCCAGCAGTCCGCAAACTAGCGGGAGTTGGACAGATACGCAGTATTTT.

The chain has TRBV6-5 and TRBJ2-1; 7 positions match TRBD2. V trimming: 6 bases; J trimming: 2 bases; junction bases outside the gene matches: 4. This CDR3 comprises 14 residues. Germline V lookup: CDR1 MNHEY, CDR2 SVGAGI. The CDR3 sequence: CASSNGLAYNEQFF. The CDR3 region has the DNA TGTGCCAGCAGCAACGGACTAGCCTACAATGAGCAGTTCTTC.

This chain uses TRBV4-3 with TRBJ2-1, with 9 bases matching TRBD1. Germline V gene data show CDR1 as LGHNA and CDR2 as YSLEER. Trimming took 3 bases from V and 13 from J; bases not matched to a gene: 10. CDR3 length equals 14 residues. This CDR3 reads CASSHSSGQGHQFF. CDR3 DNA: TGCGCCAGCAGCCATTCCAGCGGACAGGGGCACCAGTTCTTC.

The rearrangement joins TRBV30 to TRBJ1-2, with TRBD1 identical over 9 bases. The CDR3 length is 16 residues. In germline, CDR1 is GTSNPN, CDR2 SVGIG (reference sequence). The V and J ends lost 2 bases and 7 bases, in that order; junction bases with no gene match: 14. CDR3 sequence (DNA): TGTGCCTGGAGTCCCCTGCGCTGGACAGGGGATCGTGGCTACACCTTC. Translation: CAWSPLRWTGDRGYTF.

This chain uses TRBV10-1 with TRBJ1-2; a possible D gene is TRBD1 (5 bases). The CDR3 runs to 12 residues. Germline CDR1 and CDR2: WNHNN and SYGVQD (reference sequence). Trimming removed 4 bases at V and 14 bases at J, with 17 bases between. This CDR3 reads CASSGTGTPTTF. In DNA form, the CDR3 reads TGCGCCAGCAGTGGTACAGGAACCCCAACGACCTTC.

The genes are TRBV19 and TRBJ2-7; 12 bases are shared with TRBD2. This CDR3 is built from 15 residues. Germline-derived CDR1 and CDR2 are LNHDA and SQIVND (reference sequence). Trimming cost V 3 bases and J 2 bases; bases outside gene matches: 2. The CDR3 loop is CASSIGLAGTYEQYF. In nucleotides, the CDR3 is TGTGCCAGTAGTATCGGACTAGCGGGGACCTACGAGCAGTACTTC.

Worth noting for this clone: This sample also contains other DNA sequences that code for the same CDR3. This chain uses TRBV19 with TRBJ2-7, with 7 positions matching TRBD2. This CDR3 has 15 amino acids. Looked up from germline, CDR1 is LNHDA and CDR2 is SQIVND (reference sequence). V shed 6 bases and J 2 bases; nucleotides not matched to a gene: 10. CDR3 loop: CASSISASGPYEQYF. CDR3 in DNA: TGTGCCAGTAGCATCTCGGCTAGCGGACCCTACGAGCAGTACTTC. The complete variable domain, with remaining parts taken from reference TRBV19 and TRBJ2-7, reads DGGITQSPKYLFRKEGQNVTLSCEQNLNHDAMYWYRQDPGQGLRLIYYSQIVNDFQKGDIAEGYSVSREKKESFPLTVTSAQKNPTAFYLCASSISASGPYEQYFGPGTRLTVT.

This clone has just a few counts. The germline gene is not matched at one end of the junction; a read error may be the cause. Other DNA sequences in this specimen translate into the identical CDR3. The V gene is TRBV28, the J gene TRBJ1-6; D perhaps matches TRBD1 (5 bases). This CDR3 is built from 14 residues. Germline CDR1 is MDHEN and CDR2 is SYDVKM. CDR3 in amino acids: CASSLTGDNSPLHF. DNA for the CDR3: TGTGCCAGCAGTTTAACAGGAGATAATTCCCCCCTCCACTTT.

This clone was counted a single time. The rearrangement links TRBV4-2 to TRBJ2-5; D unresolved. The V gene lost 1 base and the J gene lost 1 base, with 7 bases spanning the gap. Germline-derived CDR1 and CDR2 are LGHNA and YNFKEQ. The CDR3 is made up of 14 amino acids. The CDR3, as DNA: TGTGCCAGCAGCCAAGCCGGCGGCCAAGAGACCCAGTACTTC. Its translation is CASSQAGGQETQYF.

The chain carries TRBV7-2 and TRBJ2-3; TRBD2 aligns across 9 bases. The CDR3 is 15 residues long. The trim removed 8 bases at V and 1 base at J, leaving 7 bases unmatched. Germline lookup yields CDR1 SGHTA and CDR2 FQGNSA. The CDR3 sequence is CASGASGDRTDTQYF. The CDR3 nucleotides are TGTGCCAGCGGCGCTAGCGGGGACCGCACAGATACGCAGTATTTT.

This CDR3 is CASSTRRGPYEQYF. As DNA, the CDR3 is TGTGCCAGTAGTACTCGGCGGGGGCCTTACGAGCAGTACTTC. The chain is built from TRBV19 and TRBJ2-7; TRBD2 is a possible D gene (7 bases). Trimming cost V 4 bases and J 4 bases, with 14 bases left between them. The CDR3 has 14 amino acids. CDR1 and CDR2 (germline): LNHDA, SQIVND (reference sequence).